The clone carrying this T cell receptor beta chain was detected once. The antigen remains unidentified. This entry belongs to a study of Ad26.COV2.S vaccination and SARS-CoV-2 variants. This CDR3 has 15 residues. The germline CDR1 and CDR2 sequences are MNHEY and SVGAGI. V lost 6 bases to trimming and J lost 3 bases, with 17 bases between them. The assay was immunoSEQ multiplex PCR, and TCRdb's table has in-frame clones only and misses some. The data show just over 350,000 clones, with 92% seen just once and 3.9% held by the top ten. Notes on the study in general: Breadth measured for non-spike TCRs was similar across vaccine and placebo recipients. Placebo recipients showed lower spike-specific TCR breadth than vaccinees.

The sample in question was peripheral blood, obtained after recovery from COVID-19. V usage is TRBV6-5 and J usage is TRBJ1-1; possible D gene TRBD1, 6 bases. The sequence derives from a human donor who had recovered from COVID-19. The CDR3 DNA reads TGTGCCAGCAGATCCGCCCCACAGGGTTACACTGAAGCTTTCTTT. Its translation is CASRSAPQGYTEAFF.